Shown below are 24 T cell receptor beta chains from a single sample sequenced in a study of T cells in Graves' hyperthyroidism and ophthalmopathy. Amplified TCR beta CDR3 regions came from RNA transcripts. HTBI primers drove first-round RT-PCR of the TCR CDR3. From the multiplex PCR reads, TCRdb called clonotypes with MiXCR, one entry per CDR3 protein. Of 400,000 to 600,000 distinct CDR3 sequences listed, 15% to 20% were seen once; the top ten hold approximately 30%. The material sequenced was blood. The receptor set was obtained from a woman younger than 45 with Graves' ophthalmopathy.

This clonotype was found many times. This sequence joins TRBV6-1 and TRBJ1-3; no reliable D call. The CDR3 has 13 residues. Trimming took off 6 bases at V and 0 bases at J, with 6 bases between the two ends. Looked up from germline, CDR1 is MNHNS and CDR2 is SASEGT. Here the CDR3 reads CASSISSGNTIYF. In DNA, the CDR3 is TGTGCCAGCAGCATCAGCTCTGGAAACACCATATATTTT.

This clonotype was observed at least ten times. V and J are TRBV18 and TRBJ1-2; TRBD1 aligns across 9 bases. J gave up 5 bases and V 0 bases, and 7 bases lay outside the gene matches. From germline, CDR1 is KGHSH and CDR2 LQKENI. The CDR3 extends over 16 amino acids. CDR3 region: CASSPPGQGVSYGYTF. CDR3 DNA: TGTGCCAGCTCACCACCGGGACAGGGTGTGTCGTATGGCTACACCTTC.

In regard to this clonotype: This clone may be a read error of a much larger clone one base away. This chain connects TRBV12-3 or TRBV12-4 to TRBJ2-2, with 8 bases lining up with TRBD2. V shed 3 bases and J 6 bases; nucleotides not matched to a gene: 6. This CDR3 comprises 15 residues. CDR3 nucleotide sequence: TGTGCCAGCAGTTTCGTAGCGGGAATGTCCGGGGAGCTGTTTTTT. Translated, it gives CASSFVAGMSGELFF.

This clonotype appeared a few times. The chain combines TRBV9 with TRBJ2-1; 8 bases are a match to TRBD2. Germline-derived CDR1 and CDR2 are SGDLS and YYNGEE. The ends lost 3 bases at V and 9 bases at J; junction bases unmatched: 11. The CDR3 sequence is 15 residues long. CDR3 sequence (DNA): TGTGCCAGCAGCGAGGGGAGCGGGAGTTTGACTGAGCAGTTCTTC. Translation gives CASSEGSGSLTEQFF.

The rearrangement joins TRBV19 to TRBJ2-5, with 7 bases that match TRBD2. J was trimmed by 5 bases and V by 6 bases; bases with no gene match: 9. This CDR3 contains 14 residues. Germline CDR1 reads LNHDA; CDR2 reads SQIVND (reference sequence). CDR3 protein: CASRTAREPETQYF. The CDR3 DNA reads as TGTGCCAGTAGGACTGCGCGGGAGCCGGAGACCCAGTACTTC.

This clonotype occurred many times. The chain employs TRBV12-3 or TRBV12-4 and TRBJ2-5, with TRBD2 as a possible D gene (6 bases). This CDR3 comprises 16 residues. V was pared by 1 base and J by 2 bases, with 14 bases between. The CDR3 bases are TGTGCCAGCAGTTTAGAAGGGTCAGGGAGGCAAGAGACCCAGTACTTC. This translates into CASSLEGSGRQETQYF.

This clonotype appeared many times. The chain's CDR3 is CASSFQPSGIGEQFF. In DNA form, the CDR3 reads TGTGCCAGCAGTTTCCAGCCTAGCGGGATAGGAGAGCAGTTCTTC. This sequence joins TRBV12-3 or TRBV12-4 and TRBJ2-1; 9 bases align to TRBD2. This CDR3 spans 15 amino acids. With 3 bases clipped from V and 10 bases from J, the junction kept 10 bases outside the gene matches.

This clonotype was picked up many times. The chain has TRBV20-1 and TRBJ2-3, with TRBD1 as a possible D gene (5 bases). Trimming shortened V by 0 bases and J by 4 bases, and 8 bases separated the two germline ends. CDR3 length equals 13 residues. Looked up from germline, CDR1 is DFQATT and CDR2 is SNEGSKA (reference sequence). The CDR3 DNA follows: TGCAGTGCTAGAGATCAGGGCCCAGATACGCAGTATTTT. Residues: CSARDQGPDTQYF.

The chain couples TRBV10-3 to TRBJ1-4; D unresolved. Germline CDR1 ENHRY, CDR2 SYGVKD. The CDR3 sequence is 14 residues long. V lost 3 bases to trimming and J lost 2 bases, with 7 bases between them. DNA for the CDR3: TGTGCCATCAGTGATGAGGGCACTAATGAAAAACTGTTTTTT. Its protein is CAISDEGTNEKLFF.

The CDR3: CASSWREGLNEQFF. The CDR3 bases are TGTGCCAGCAGTTGGCGGGAGGGCCTTAATGAGCAGTTCTTC. The rearrangement links TRBV12-3 or TRBV12-4 to TRBJ2-1; 9 positions agree with TRBD2. J was trimmed by 7 bases and V by 4 bases; bases with no gene match: 5. The CDR3 has 14 amino acids.

The J gene is TRBJ2-2, the V gene TRBV20-1; 10 bases fit TRBD2. The germline V gene has CDR1 DFQATT and CDR2 SNEGSKA (reference sequence). The V gene end was trimmed by 5 bases and the J gene end by 1 base; junction bases not matched to a gene: 4. The CDR3 length is 15 residues. This CDR3 is CSASRTSGNTGELFF. The CDR3 DNA reads as TGCAGTGCTTCTCGGACTAGCGGGAACACCGGGGAGCTGTTTTTT.

The gene calls are TRBV5-1 and TRBJ2-5; tentatively, D is TRBD2 (5 bases). The germline V gene encodes CDR1 SGHRS and CDR2 YFSETQ. The CDR3 consists of 16 residues. V lost 3 bases, J lost 2 bases, and 17 bases lay in between. The CDR3 spells CASSSLGSGVQETQYF. DNA of the CDR3: TGCGCCAGCAGCTCCCTTGGGAGCGGAGTACAAGAGACCCAGTACTTC.

V gene TRBV30 combines with J gene TRBJ2-3, with a possible D match to TRBD2 (6 bases). The CDR3 runs 13 residues. Germline lookup yields CDR1 GTSNPN and CDR2 SVGIG (reference sequence). V was pared by 2 bases and J by 6 bases, with 12 bases between. The CDR3 sequence: CAWSLGGADTQYF. CDR3 in DNA: TGTGCCTGGAGTTTAGGCGGGGCGGATACGCAGTATTTT.

This clonotype was detected ten times or more. This chain joins TRBV27 and TRBJ1-2; the D gene is possibly TRBD1 (5 bases). Germline V gene sequence: CDR1 MNHEY, CDR2 SMNVEV (reference sequence). Trimming shortened V by 2 bases and J by 8 bases, and 15 bases separated the two germline ends. This CDR3 spans 14 amino acids. The CDR3 DNA follows: TGTGCCAGCAGTTTAGCAGGGATGGGTAGCGGCTACACCTTC. It yields the protein CASSLAGMGSGYTF.

This clonotype has a count of ten or more. This chain uses TRBV20-1 with TRBJ1-4; D is undetermined. This CDR3 is built from 15 residues. CDR1 DFQATT and CDR2 SNEGSKA come from the germline V gene (reference sequence). Trimming removed 0 bases at V and 6 bases at J, with 14 bases between. Here the CDR3 reads CSARDLNRADEKLFF. The CDR3 bases are TGCAGTGCTAGAGATCTGAACAGAGCGGATGAAAAACTGTTTTTT.

This clonotype has ten or more counts. The chain is built from TRBV5-1 and TRBJ2-1; 12 bases agree with TRBD2. In germline, CDR1 is SGHRS, CDR2 YFSETQ. The length of the CDR3 is 15 residues. After removal of 1 base from V and 5 bases from J, the junction contained 1 base not matched to a gene. This chain's CDR3 is CASSLRTSGNNEQFF. The CDR3, as DNA: TGCGCCAGCAGCTTGAGGACTAGCGGGAACAATGAGCAGTTCTTC.

This clonotype was observed many times. The genes are TRBV30 and TRBJ1-5; D is possibly TRBD1 (5 bases). Germline values: CDR1 GTSNPN, CDR2 SVGIG (reference sequence). This CDR3 contains 13 residues. Trimming shortened V by 0 bases and J by 6 bases, and 9 bases separated the two germline ends. Here the CDR3 reads CAWSVIGGQPQHF. CDR3 nucleotides: TGTGCCTGGAGTGTTATCGGGGGTCAGCCCCAGCATTTT.

This clonotype was counted many times. This chain uses TRBV5-5 with TRBJ2-7; no reliable D call. The CDR3 sequence is 14 residues long. In germline, CDR1 is SGHKS, CDR2 YYEKEE (reference sequence). The V end was cut by 5 bases, the J end by 4 bases, with 16 bases between. CDR3 coding DNA: TGTGCCAGCAGTCTGAACCTGGTGGATTACGAGCAGTACTTC. Encoded protein: CASSLNLVDYEQYF. Full variable domain (remainder filled in from reference TRBV5-5 and TRBJ2-7): DAGVTQSPTHLIKTRGQQVTLRCSPISGHKSVSWYQQVLGQGPQFIFQYYEKEERGRGNFPDRFSARQFPNYSSELNVNALLLGDSALYLCASSLNLVDYEQYFGPGTRLTVT.

The V and J genes are TRBV28 and TRBJ2-1, with D perhaps matching TRBD1 or TRBD2 (5 bases each). The CDR3 is made up of 11 amino acids. The germline V and J ends were trimmed by 6 bases and 12 bases, with 12 bases remaining between them. The germline gives CDR1 MDHEN, CDR2 SYDVKM. CDR3 region: CASSEKRGQFF. For the CDR3, the DNA is TGTGCCAGCAGCGAAAAGAGGGGGCAGTTCTTC.

V gene TRBV19 combines with J gene TRBJ1-1, with D unresolved. V was shortened by 3 bases and J by 5 bases, with 13 bases between the two germline ends. The CDR3 covers 14 residues. The germline gives CDR1 LNHDA, CDR2 SQIVND (reference sequence). For the CDR3, the DNA is TGTGCCAGTAGTATCAAGCCAATTCGGACTGAAGCTTTCTTT. Translated: CASSIKPIRTEAFF.

The chain uses TRBV27 and TRBJ2-7; no firm D call. Germline V CDR1 and CDR2: MNHEY, SMNVEV (reference sequence). Trimming removed 5 bases from V and 0 bases from J, with 11 bases in between. The CDR3 spans 14 residues. The CDR3 DNA follows: TGTGCCAGCAGTCAGCTACGGAGCTCCTACGAGCAGTACTTC. It yields the protein CASSQLRSSYEQYF.

There are many counts of this clonotype. The chain recombines TRBV2 with TRBJ1-5; D remains unclear. V was trimmed by 2 bases and J by 2 bases, leaving 7 bases between them. Germline loops: CDR1 SNHLY, CDR2 FYNNEI. CDR3 size: 14 residues. The CDR3 loop reads CASSELRRNQPQHF. The CDR3 nucleotides are TGTGCCAGCAGTGAATTAAGACGCAATCAGCCCCAGCATTTT.

This clonotype turned up a few times. CDR3 region: CATSDMSGELFF. The CDR3 DNA follows: TGTGCCACCAGTGACATGAGCGGGGAGCTGTTTTTT. V and J are TRBV24-1 and TRBJ2-2; D not certain. The germline V gene has CDR1 KGHDR and CDR2 SFDVKD. V was pared by 4 bases and J by 7 bases, with 6 bases between. The CDR3 is made up of 12 amino acids.

This rearrangement joins TRBV4-3 to TRBJ1-1, with D unclear. Trimming removed 0 bases from V and 1 base from J, with 6 bases in between. The CDR3 has 14 residues. The germline V gene encodes CDR1 LGHNA and CDR2 YSLEER. DNA of the CDR3: TGCGCCAGCAGCCAAGATGGGCAGAACACTGAAGCTTTCTTT. Residues: CASSQDGQNTEAFF.